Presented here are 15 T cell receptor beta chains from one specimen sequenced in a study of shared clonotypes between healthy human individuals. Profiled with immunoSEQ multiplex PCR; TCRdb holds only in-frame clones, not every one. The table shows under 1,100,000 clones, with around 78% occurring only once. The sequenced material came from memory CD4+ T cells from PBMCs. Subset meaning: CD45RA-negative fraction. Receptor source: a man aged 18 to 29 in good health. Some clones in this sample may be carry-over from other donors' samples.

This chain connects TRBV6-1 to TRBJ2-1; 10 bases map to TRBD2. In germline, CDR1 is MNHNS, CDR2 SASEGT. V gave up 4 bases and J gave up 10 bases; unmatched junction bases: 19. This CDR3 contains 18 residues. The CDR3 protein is CASSALAGSPGSRREQFF. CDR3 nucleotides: TGTGCCAGCAGTGCACTAGCGGGATCCCCAGGGTCCAGGAGGGAGCAGTTCTTC.

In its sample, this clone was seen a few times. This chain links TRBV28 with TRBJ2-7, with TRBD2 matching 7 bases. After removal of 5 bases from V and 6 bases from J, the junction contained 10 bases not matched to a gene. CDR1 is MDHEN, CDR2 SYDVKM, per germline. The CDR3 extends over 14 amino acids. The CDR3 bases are TGTGCCAGCAGTGAAATTAGCGGGTGGTCCGAGCAGTACTTC. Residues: CASSEISGWSEQYF. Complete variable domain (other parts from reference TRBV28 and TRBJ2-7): DVKVTQSSRYLVKRTGEKVFLECVQDMDHENMFWYRQDPGLGLRLIYFSYDVKMKEKGDIPEGYSVSREKKERFSLILESASTNQTSMYLCASSEISGWSEQYFGPGTRLTVT.

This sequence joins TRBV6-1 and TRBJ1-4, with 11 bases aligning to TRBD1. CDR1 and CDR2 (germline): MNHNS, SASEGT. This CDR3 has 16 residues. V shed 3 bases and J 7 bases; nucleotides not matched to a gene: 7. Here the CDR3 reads CASSDPGQGDGEKLFF. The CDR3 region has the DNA TGTGCCAGCAGTGACCCGGGACAGGGGGACGGTGAAAAACTGTTTTTT.

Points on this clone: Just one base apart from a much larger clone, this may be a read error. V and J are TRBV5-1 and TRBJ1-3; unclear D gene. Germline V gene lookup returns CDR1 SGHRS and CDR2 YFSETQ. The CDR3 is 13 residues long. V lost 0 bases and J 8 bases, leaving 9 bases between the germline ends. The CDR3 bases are TGCGCCAGCAGCTTGGAGGGTTCGGACACCATATATTTT. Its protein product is CASSLEGSDTIYF. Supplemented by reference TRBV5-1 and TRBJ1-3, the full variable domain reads KAGVTQTPRYLIKTRGQQVTLSCSPISGHRSVSWYQQTPGQGLQFLFEYFSETQRNKGNFPGRFSGRQFSNSRSEMNVSTLELGDSALYLCASSLEGSDTIYFGEGSWLTVV.

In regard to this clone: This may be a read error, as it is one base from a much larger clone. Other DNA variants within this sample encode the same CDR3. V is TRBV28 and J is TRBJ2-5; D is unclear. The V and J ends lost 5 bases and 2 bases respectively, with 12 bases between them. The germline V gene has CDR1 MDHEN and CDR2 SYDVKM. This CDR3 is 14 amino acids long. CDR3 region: CASSLGPNQETQYF. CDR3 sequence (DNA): TGTGCCAGCAGTCTAGGACCGAATCAAGAGACCCAGTACTTC.

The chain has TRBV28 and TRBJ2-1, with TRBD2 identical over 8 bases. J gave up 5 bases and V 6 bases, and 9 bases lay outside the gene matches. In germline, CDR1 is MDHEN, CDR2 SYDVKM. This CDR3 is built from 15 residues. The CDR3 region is CASSPMSGRDNEQFF. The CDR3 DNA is TGTGCCAGCAGCCCGATGAGCGGGAGAGACAATGAGCAGTTCTTC.

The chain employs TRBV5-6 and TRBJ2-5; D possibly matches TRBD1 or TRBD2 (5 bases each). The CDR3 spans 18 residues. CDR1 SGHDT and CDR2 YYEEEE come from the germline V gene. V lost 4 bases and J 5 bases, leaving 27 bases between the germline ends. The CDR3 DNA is TGTGCCAGCAGCCGCCCCGGGACCGCTAATAAGGTTGAGGAGACCCAGTACTTC. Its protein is CASSRPGTANKVEETQYF. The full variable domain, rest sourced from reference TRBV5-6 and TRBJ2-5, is DAGVTQSPTHLIKTRGQQVTLRCSPKSGHDTVSWYQQALGQGPQFIFQYYEEEERQRGNFPDRFSGHQFPNYSSELNVNALLLGDSALYLCASSRPGTANKVEETQYFGPGTRLLVL.

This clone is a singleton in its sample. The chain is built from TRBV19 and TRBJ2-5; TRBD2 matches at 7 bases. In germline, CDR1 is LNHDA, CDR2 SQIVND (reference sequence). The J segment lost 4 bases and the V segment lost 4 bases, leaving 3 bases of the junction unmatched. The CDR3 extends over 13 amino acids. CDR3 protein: CASSNWGGETQYF. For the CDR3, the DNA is TGTGCCAGTAGTAATTGGGGGGGAGAGACCCAGTACTTC.

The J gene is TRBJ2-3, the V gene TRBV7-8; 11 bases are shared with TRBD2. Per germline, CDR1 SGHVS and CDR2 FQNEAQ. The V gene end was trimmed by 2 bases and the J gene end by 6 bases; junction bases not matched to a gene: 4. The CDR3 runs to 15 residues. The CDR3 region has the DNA TGTGCCAGCAGCTTACTAGCGGGAGGTTGGGATACGCAGTATTTT. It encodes CASSLLAGGWDTQYF.

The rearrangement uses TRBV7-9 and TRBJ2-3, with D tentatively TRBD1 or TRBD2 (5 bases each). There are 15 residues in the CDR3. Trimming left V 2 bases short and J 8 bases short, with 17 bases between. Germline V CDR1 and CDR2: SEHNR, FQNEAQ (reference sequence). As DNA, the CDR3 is TGTGCCAGCAGCTTAACCCCGGGCTCGAGGGGTACGCAGTATTTT. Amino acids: CASSLTPGSRGTQYF.

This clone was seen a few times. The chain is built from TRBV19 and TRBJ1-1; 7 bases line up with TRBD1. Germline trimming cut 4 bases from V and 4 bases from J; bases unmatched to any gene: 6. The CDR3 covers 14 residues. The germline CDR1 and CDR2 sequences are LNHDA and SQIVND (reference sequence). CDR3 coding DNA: TGTGCCAGTAGTAGGGGCAGGGGGGTCACTGAAGCTTTCTTT. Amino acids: CASSRGRGVTEAFF.

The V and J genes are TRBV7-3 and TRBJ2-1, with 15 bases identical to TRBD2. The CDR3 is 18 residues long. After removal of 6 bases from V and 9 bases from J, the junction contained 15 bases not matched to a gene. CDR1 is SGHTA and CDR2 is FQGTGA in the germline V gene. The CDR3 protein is CASSIKGTSGRRFIEQFF. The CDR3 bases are TGTGCCAGCAGTATTAAAGGGACTAGCGGGAGGCGTTTTATTGAGCAGTTCTTC.

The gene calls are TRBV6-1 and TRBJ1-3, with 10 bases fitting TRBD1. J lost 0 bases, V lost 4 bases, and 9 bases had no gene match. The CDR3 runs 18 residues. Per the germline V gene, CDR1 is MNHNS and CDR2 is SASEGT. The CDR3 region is CASSGAPGQGTSGNTIYF. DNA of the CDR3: TGTGCCAGCAGTGGAGCCCCGGGACAGGGGACCTCTGGAAACACCATATATTTT.

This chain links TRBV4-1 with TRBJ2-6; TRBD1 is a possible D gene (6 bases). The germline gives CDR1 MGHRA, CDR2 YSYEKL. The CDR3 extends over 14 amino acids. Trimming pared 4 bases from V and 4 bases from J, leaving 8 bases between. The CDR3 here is CASSPGVGANVLTF. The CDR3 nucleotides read TGCGCCAGCAGCCCAGGGGTAGGGGCCAACGTCCTGACTTTC.

The CDR3 is CASTGSTGELFF. In DNA, the CDR3 is TGTGCCTCGACAGGGTCAACCGGGGAGCTGTTTTTT. The V and J genes are TRBV2 and TRBJ2-2; 7 positions agree with TRBD1. Losses at the gene ends were 11 bases for V and 5 bases for J; bases not matched to a gene: 5. Germline CDR1 and CDR2: SNHLY and FYNNEI. CDR3 length: 12 amino acids. Full variable domain (rest looked up from reference TRBV2 and TRBJ2-2): EPEVTQTPSHQVTQMGQEVILRCVPISNHLYFYWYRQILGQKVEFLVSFYNNEISEKSEIFDDQFSVERPDGSNFTLKIRSTKLEDSAMYFCASTGSTGELFFGEGSRLTVL.